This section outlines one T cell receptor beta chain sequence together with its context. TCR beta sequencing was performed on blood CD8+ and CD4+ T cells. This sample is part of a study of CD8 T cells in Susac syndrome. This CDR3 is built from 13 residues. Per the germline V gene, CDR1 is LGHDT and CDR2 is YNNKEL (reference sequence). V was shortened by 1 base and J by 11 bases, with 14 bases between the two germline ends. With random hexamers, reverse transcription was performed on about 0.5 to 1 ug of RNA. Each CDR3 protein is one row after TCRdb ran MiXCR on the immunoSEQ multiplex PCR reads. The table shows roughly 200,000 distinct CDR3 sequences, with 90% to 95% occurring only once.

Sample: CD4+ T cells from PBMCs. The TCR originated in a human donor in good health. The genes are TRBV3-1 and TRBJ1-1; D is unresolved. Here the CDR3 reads CASSQVVSDGAFF. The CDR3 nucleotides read TGTGCCAGCAGCCAAGTGGTATCTGATGGGGCTTTCTTT.